These 22 T cell receptor beta chains were sequenced from one sample in a study of blood T cell repertoires in COVID-19. TCRdb keeps only in-frame clones here, not all; method: immunoSEQ multiplex PCR. Of under 250,000 clones listed, about 85% are singletons. Sequenced sample: peripheral blood. These receptors were obtained from a man aged 45-65 years who had recovered from COVID-19.

The rearrangement links TRBV10-3 to TRBJ1-1; no reliable D call. In germline, CDR1 is ENHRY, CDR2 SYGVKD. The ends were cut back, 0 bases at V and 0 bases at J, with 8 bases in the middle. This CDR3 region has 15 residues. In DNA, the CDR3 is TGTGCCATCAGTGAGTCGACACGACTGAACACTGAAGCTTTCTTT. As protein: CAISESTRLNTEAFF.

J is TRBJ2-7 and V is TRBV2; 12 bases map to TRBD2. The germline V gene encodes CDR1 SNHLY and CDR2 FYNNEI. Trimming took 6 bases from V and 0 from J; bases not matched to a gene: 3. CDR3 length: 15 residues. The CDR3 coding sequence is TGTGCCAGCAGGGCTAGCGGGGGGGGCTCCTACGAGCAGTACTTC. Translation: CASRASGGGSYEQYF. Combining the CDR3 with reference TRBV2 and TRBJ2-7 gives the whole variable domain EPEVTQTPSHQVTQMGQEVILRCVPISNHLYFYWYRQILGQKVEFLVSFYNNEISEKSEIFDDQFSVERPDGSNFTLKIRSTKLEDSAMYFCASRASGGGSYEQYFGPGTRLTVT.

The chain is built from TRBV3-1 (or the pseudogene TRBV3-2) and TRBJ2-1; unclear D gene. The ends were cut back, 1 base at V and 6 bases at J, with 10 bases in the middle. The CDR3 runs to 14 residues. The germline V gene has CDR1 LGHDT and CDR2 YNNKEL (reference sequence). The CDR3 coding sequence is TGTGCCAGCAGCCAAGGCCTAGTTAGCAATGAGCAGTTCTTC. Translating gives CASSQGLVSNEQFF.

The chain uses TRBV28 and TRBJ2-7; 8 bases align to TRBD1. This CDR3 comprises 15 residues. With V trimmed by 5 bases and J by 5 bases, 11 bases remained unmatched. Germline CDR1 MDHEN, CDR2 SYDVKM. The CDR3 sequence is CASSPLDRVGHEQYF. For the CDR3, the DNA is TGTGCCAGCAGTCCACTGGACAGGGTCGGCCACGAGCAGTACTTC.

This clone has only one observation. This chain links TRBV15 with TRBJ2-4; 8 bases fit TRBD1. The germline gives CDR1 LNHNV, CDR2 YYDKDF (reference sequence). The CDR3 extends over 17 amino acids. V was clipped by 0 bases and J by 8 bases; unmatched bases: 12. The CDR3 loop reads CATSRESLGRGLHIQYF. In DNA, the CDR3 is TGTGCCACCAGCAGAGAAAGTCTCGGCAGGGGGCTACACATTCAGTACTTC.

A word on this clone: Other DNA sequences in this sample translate to the same CDR3. V and J are TRBV6-1 and TRBJ2-1, with 9 bases that match TRBD2. The CDR3 consists of 15 residues. Germline V gene lookup returns CDR1 MNHNS and CDR2 SASEGT. Trimming removed 0 bases from V and 4 bases from J; junction bases left unmatched: 1. The CDR3 reads CASSEASGSYNEQFF. For the CDR3, the DNA is TGTGCCAGCAGTGAAGCTAGCGGGAGTTACAATGAGCAGTTCTTC.

The J gene is TRBJ1-6, the V gene TRBV28; 7 nucleotides line up with TRBD1. Trimming took 7 bases from V and 7 from J; bases not matched to a gene: 13. CDR1 and CDR2 (germline): MDHEN, SYDVKM. The CDR3 covers 16 residues. CDR3 nucleotides: TGTGCCAGCACTCATGGGACAGCTCTGATAAATTCACCCCTCCACTTT. Amino acid sequence: CASTHGTALINSPLHF.

This chain uses TRBV5-1 with TRBJ2-2; 12 bases are a match to TRBD1. The germline CDR1 and CDR2 sequences are SGHRS and YFSETQ. The CDR3 is 18 residues long. Trimming at V came to 2 bases and at J to 5 bases, leaving 10 bases not matched to a gene. The CDR3 is CASSFGTGGRRGTGELFF. As DNA, the CDR3 is TGCGCCAGCAGCTTCGGGACAGGGGGCCGGCGAGGGACCGGGGAGCTGTTTTTT.

V gene TRBV19 combines with J gene TRBJ2-6; the match to TRBD1 covers 8 bases. Germline loops: CDR1 LNHDA, CDR2 SQIVND (reference sequence). The CDR3 has 16 residues. The ends lost 5 bases at V and 2 bases at J; junction bases unmatched: 5. Written as DNA, the CDR3 is TGTGCCAGTAGTCCGGACAGGGTAACTGGGGCCAACGTCCTGACTTTC. This encodes CASSPDRVTGANVLTF.

This clone was counted once. V and J are TRBV18 and TRBJ1-1, with TRBD1 as a possible D gene (6 bases). Looked up from germline, CDR1 is KGHSH and CDR2 is LQKENI. The CDR3 is 14 amino acids. V lost 5 bases and J lost 1, with 11 bases in between. CDR3 in amino acids: CASSSDRTNTEAFF. The CDR3 DNA sequence: TGTGCCAGCTCATCCGACAGGACGAACACTGAAGCTTTCTTT.

The chain joins TRBV27 to TRBJ2-1, with 7 nucleotides matching TRBD2. The CDR3 covers 19 residues. Germline V gene sequence: CDR1 MNHEY, CDR2 SMNVEV (reference sequence). J gave up 3 bases and V 2 bases, and 16 bases lay outside the gene matches. CDR3 residues: CASSLRTLKFTGGYNEQFF. The CDR3, as DNA: TGTGCCAGCAGTTTAAGGACACTGAAGTTCACGGGAGGCTACAATGAGCAGTTCTTC.

This chain joins TRBV21-1 and TRBJ2-7; the table's TRBD2 call for D was not verified on the DNA. TRBV21-1 is assigned pseudogene status. The CDR3 totals 16 residues. CDR3 nucleotide sequence: TGTGCCAGCAGCAAGCCGGGACTGGTAGCCTACTACGAGCAGTACTTC. This sequence encodes CASSKPGLVAYYEQYF.

As to this clone: The sample has other DNA sequences that encode this CDR3 too. The chain combines TRBV23-1 with TRBJ1-2, with TRBD1 as a possible D gene (5 bases). TRBV23-1 is filed as an ORF, its function uncertain. The CDR3 is 17 residues long. V was shortened by 0 bases and J by 7 bases, with 21 bases between the two germline ends. In DNA, the CDR3 is TGCGCCAGCAGTCAATCCGAGGTCTGCGTCAGGGTACGTGGCTACACCTTC. Its translation: CASSQSEVCVRVRGYTF.

V gene TRBV5-1 combines with J gene TRBJ1-5; D unresolved. Trimming cost V 1 base and J 0 bases, with 14 bases left between them. The V gene's germline CDR1 is SGHRS and CDR2 YFSETQ. This CDR3 spans 17 amino acids. The CDR3 sequence is CASSLSMGPYSNQPQHF. CDR3 in DNA: TGCGCCAGCAGCTTGTCAATGGGCCCATATAGCAATCAGCCCCAGCATTTT. The full variable domain, with the rest looked up from reference TRBV5-1 and TRBJ1-5, is KAGVTQTPRYLIKTRGQQVTLSCSPISGHRSVSWYQQTPGQGLQFLFEYFSETQRNKGNFPGRFSGRQFSNSRSEMNVSTLELGDSALYLCASSLSMGPYSNQPQHFGDGTRLSIL.

V usage is TRBV9 and J usage is TRBJ2-7; D unresolved. The V and J ends lost 4 bases and 4 bases respectively, with 15 bases between them. The CDR3 consists of 14 residues. Germline CDR1 and CDR2: SGDLS and YYNGEE. CDR3 region: CASSPQRSQYEQYF. In DNA, the CDR3 is TGTGCCAGCAGCCCCCAAAGATCGCAGTACGAGCAGTACTTC.

The chain is built from TRBV10-1 and TRBJ2-7; TRBD1 matches at 7 bases. V shed 0 bases, J shed 6 bases, and the junction held 8 bases outside the gene matches. CDR1 is WNHNN, CDR2 SYGVQD, per germline (reference sequence). The length of the CDR3 is 15 residues. CDR3 bases: TGCGCCAGCAGTGAGTCGCGACAGGGCCTCGCCGAGCAGTACTTC. It encodes CASSESRQGLAEQYF.

This clone was detected once. The chain joins TRBV30 to TRBJ1-6; D ambiguous. V was shortened by 1 base and J by 0 bases, with 10 bases between the two germline ends. Per the germline V gene, CDR1 is GTSNPN and CDR2 is SVGIG (reference sequence). The CDR3 is made up of 16 amino acids. CDR3 coding DNA: TGTGCCTGGAGTGATAAGTCGAGCTCCTATAATTCACCCCTCCACTTT. Protein: CAWSDKSSSYNSPLHF.

This rearrangement joins TRBV9 to TRBJ2-3; D gene ambiguous. The CDR3 extends over 17 amino acids. Trimming removed 0 bases at V and 4 bases at J, with 18 bases between. The germline CDR1 and CDR2 sequences are SGDLS and YYNGEE. DNA of the CDR3: TGTGCCAGCAGCGTAGACGAACCTGGCGTGCGGTCAGATACGCAGTATTTT. It yields the protein CASSVDEPGVRSDTQYF.

V and J are TRBV5-1 and TRBJ2-7; D is perhaps TRBD1 (6 bases). V lost 5 bases, J lost 5 bases, and 8 bases lay in between. The CDR3 is made up of 11 amino acids. The germline gives CDR1 SGHRS, CDR2 YFSETQ. The CDR3 nucleotides are TGCGCCAGCAGACAGGGTAACGAGCAGTACTTC. Amino acids: CASRQGNEQYF.

The CDR3 sequence: CASSLGTGHTGELFF. The CDR3 DNA reads TGTGCCAGCAGCTTAGGGACAGGTCACACCGGGGAGCTGTTTTTT. The rearrangement uses TRBV7-6 and TRBJ2-2, with TRBD1 matching over 7 bases. Per germline, CDR1 SGHVS and CDR2 FNYEAQ. Losses at the gene ends were 1 base for V and 3 bases for J; bases not matched to a gene: 2. The CDR3 is made up of 15 amino acids.

This clone was seen more than once but under ten times. The V and J genes are TRBV2 and TRBJ2-1; 8 nucleotides agree with TRBD2. The CDR3 sequence is 15 residues long. The junction had 8 bases not matched to a gene; V was cut back by 6 bases and J by 4 bases. Germline-derived CDR1 and CDR2 are SNHLY and FYNNEI. CDR3 nucleotides: TGTGCCAGCAGGGAACGGGAGGGCCTTTACAATGAGCAGTTCTTC. It yields the protein CASREREGLYNEQFF.

This clone was observed a single time. The chain has TRBV2 and TRBJ2-6, with D perhaps TRBD1 (5 bases). The V and J ends lost 9 bases and 1 base respectively, with 10 bases between them. The CDR3 is made up of 14 amino acids. Germline V CDR1 and CDR2: SNHLY, FYNNEI. The CDR3 is CASDQGSGANVLTF. CDR3 bases: TGTGCCAGTGATCAGGGTTCTGGGGCCAACGTCCTGACTTTC.